This T cell receptor beta chain was obtained from a study of blood T cell repertoires in COVID-19. The table came from immunoSEQ multiplex PCR; TCRdb's copy has only in-frame clones and leaves some out. This table has about 180,000 clones, about four fifths appearing once. This clone was seen just once. The sequencing sample was made of peripheral blood. This receptor was identified in a man in his sixties or seventies with active or convalescent COVID-19.

The CDR3 sequence: CSVDFRTSGSSEQFF. CDR3 in DNA: TGCAGCGTTGACTTTCGAACTAGCGGGAGCTCTGAGCAGTTCTTC. J is TRBJ2-1 and V is TRBV29-1; 11 nucleotides align to TRBD2. The CDR3 length is 15 residues. Germline loops: CDR1 SQVTM, CDR2 ANQGSEA. Trimming at V came to 3 bases and at J to 9 bases, leaving 10 bases not matched to a gene.